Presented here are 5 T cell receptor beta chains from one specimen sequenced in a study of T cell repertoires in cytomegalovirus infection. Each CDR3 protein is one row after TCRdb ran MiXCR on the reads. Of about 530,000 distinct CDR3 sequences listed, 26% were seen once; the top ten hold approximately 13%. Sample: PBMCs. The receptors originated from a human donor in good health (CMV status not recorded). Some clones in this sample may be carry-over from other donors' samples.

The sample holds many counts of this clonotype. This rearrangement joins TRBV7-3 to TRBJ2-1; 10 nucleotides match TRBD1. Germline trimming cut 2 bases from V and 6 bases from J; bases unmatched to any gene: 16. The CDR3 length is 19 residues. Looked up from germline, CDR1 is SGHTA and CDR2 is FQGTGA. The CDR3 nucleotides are TGTGCCAGCAGCTTATTCGGTGGGTGGTCGGGACAGGGGCCCAATGAGCAGTTCTTC. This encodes CASSLFGGWSGQGPNEQFF. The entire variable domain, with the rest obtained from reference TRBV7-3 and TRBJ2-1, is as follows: GAGVSQTPSNKVTEKGKYVELRCDPISGHTALYWYRQSLGQGPEFLIYFQGTGAADDSGLPNDRFFAVRPEGSVSTLKIQRTERGDSAVYLCASSLFGGWSGQGPNEQFFGPGTRLTVL.

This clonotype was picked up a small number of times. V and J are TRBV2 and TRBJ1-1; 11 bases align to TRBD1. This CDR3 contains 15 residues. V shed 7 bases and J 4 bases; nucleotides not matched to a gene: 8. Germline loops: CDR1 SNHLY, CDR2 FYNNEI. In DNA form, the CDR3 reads TGTGCCAGCAAAGGACAGGGGGCGTTGGCCACTGAAGCTTTCTTT. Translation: CASKGQGALATEAFF. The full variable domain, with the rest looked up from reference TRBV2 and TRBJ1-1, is EPEVTQTPSHQVTQMGQEVILRCVPISNHLYFYWYRQILGQKVEFLVSFYNNEISEKSEIFDDQFSVERPDGSNFTLKIRSTKLEDSAMYFCASKGQGALATEAFFGQGTRLTVV.

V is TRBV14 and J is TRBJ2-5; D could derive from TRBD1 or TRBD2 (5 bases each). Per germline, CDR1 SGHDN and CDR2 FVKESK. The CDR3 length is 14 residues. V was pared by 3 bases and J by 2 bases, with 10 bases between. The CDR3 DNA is TGTGCCAGCAGCCAGCCGGGGCGGCAAGAGACCCAGTACTTC. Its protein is CASSQPGRQETQYF.

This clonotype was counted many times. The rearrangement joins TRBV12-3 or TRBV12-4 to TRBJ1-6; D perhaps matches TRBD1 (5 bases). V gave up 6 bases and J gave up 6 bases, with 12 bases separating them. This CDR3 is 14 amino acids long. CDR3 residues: CASSGPGSNSPLHF. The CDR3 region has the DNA TGTGCCAGCAGCGGTCCAGGGAGTAATTCACCCCTCCACTTT.

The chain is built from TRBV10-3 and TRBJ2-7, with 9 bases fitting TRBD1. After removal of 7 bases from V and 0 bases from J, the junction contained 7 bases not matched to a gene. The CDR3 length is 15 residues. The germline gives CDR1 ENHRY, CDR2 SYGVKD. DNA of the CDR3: TGTGCCATCAAAGAAGGACAGGGGAGCTCCTACGAGCAGTACTTC. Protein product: CAIKEGQGSSYEQYF.